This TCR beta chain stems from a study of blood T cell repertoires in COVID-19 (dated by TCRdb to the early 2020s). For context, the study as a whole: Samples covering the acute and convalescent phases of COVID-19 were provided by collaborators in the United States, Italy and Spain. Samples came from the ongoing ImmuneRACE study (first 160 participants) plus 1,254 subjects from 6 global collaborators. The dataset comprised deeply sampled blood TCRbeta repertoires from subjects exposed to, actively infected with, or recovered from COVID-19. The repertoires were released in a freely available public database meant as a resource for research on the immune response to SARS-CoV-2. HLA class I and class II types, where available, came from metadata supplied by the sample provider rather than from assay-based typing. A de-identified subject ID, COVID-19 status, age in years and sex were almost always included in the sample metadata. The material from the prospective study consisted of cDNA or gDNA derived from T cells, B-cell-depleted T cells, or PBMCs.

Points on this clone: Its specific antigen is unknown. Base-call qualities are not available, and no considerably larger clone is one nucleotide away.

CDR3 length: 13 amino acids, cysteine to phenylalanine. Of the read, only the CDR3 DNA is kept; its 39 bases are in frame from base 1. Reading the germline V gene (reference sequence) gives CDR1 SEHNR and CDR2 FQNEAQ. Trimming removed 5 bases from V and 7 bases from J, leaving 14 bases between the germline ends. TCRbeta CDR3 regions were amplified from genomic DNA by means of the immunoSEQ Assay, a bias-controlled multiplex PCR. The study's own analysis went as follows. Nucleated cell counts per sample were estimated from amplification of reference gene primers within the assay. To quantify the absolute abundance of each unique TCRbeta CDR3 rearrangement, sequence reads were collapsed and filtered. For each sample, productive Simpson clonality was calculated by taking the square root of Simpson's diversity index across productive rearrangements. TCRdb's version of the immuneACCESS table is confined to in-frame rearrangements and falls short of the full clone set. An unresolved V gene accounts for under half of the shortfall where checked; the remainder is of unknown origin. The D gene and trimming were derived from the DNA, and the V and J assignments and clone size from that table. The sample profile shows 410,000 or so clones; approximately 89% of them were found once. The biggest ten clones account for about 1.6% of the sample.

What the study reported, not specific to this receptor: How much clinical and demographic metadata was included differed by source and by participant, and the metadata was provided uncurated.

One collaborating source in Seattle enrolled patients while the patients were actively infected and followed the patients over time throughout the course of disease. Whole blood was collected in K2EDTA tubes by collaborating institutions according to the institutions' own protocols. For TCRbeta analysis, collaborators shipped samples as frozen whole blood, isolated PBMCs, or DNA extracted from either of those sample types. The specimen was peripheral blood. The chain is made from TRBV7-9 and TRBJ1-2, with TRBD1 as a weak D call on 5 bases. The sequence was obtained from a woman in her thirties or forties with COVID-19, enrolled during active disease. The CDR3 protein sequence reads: CASSVGAPPGYTF. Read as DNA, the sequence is TGTGCCAGCAGCGTAGGGGCCCCCCCTGGCTACACCTTC. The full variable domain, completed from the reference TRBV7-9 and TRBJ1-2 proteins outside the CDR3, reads DTGVSQNPRHKITKRGQNVTFRCDPISEHNRLYWYRQTLGQGPEFLTYFQNEAQLEKSRLLSDRFSAERPKGSFSTLEIQRTEQGDSAMYLCASSVGAPPGYTFGSGTRLTVV.